The 32 T cell receptor beta chains below all came from one sample that was sequenced in a study of tissue T cells after allogeneic stem cell transplantation. Some clones are missing from TCRdb's copy, which holds only in-frame ones; the method was immunoSEQ multiplex PCR. The sample consists of thousands of clones, approximately 60% of them appearing once. Sequencing used tissue from the jejunum, obtained at autopsy. The source of these receptors is a male donor aged 60 or over with lung cancer.

The genes are TRBV4-3 and TRBJ2-1; 9 nucleotides match TRBD1. Germline CDR1 and CDR2: LGHNA and YSLEER. V lost 2 bases, J lost 6 bases, and 8 bases stayed unmatched. The CDR3 extends over 16 amino acids. The CDR3 sequence is CASSQTGTGSFNEQFF. CDR3 nucleotide sequence: TGCGCCAGCAGCCAAACCGGGACAGGGTCTTTCAATGAGCAGTTCTTC.

The V call is TRBV6-5, the J call TRBJ2-3; 9 nucleotides agree with TRBD1. Germline CDR1 and CDR2: MNHEY and SVGAGI. This CDR3 has 13 residues. Losses at the gene ends were 7 bases for V and 8 bases for J; bases not matched to a gene: 7. CDR3 sequence (DNA): TGTGCCAGCAACCGGGACAGGGTGGGTACGCAGTATTTT. Its protein product is CASNRDRVGTQYF.

This clone showed up just a few times. The rearrangement joins TRBV29-1 to TRBJ2-7; maybe TRBD1 (6 bases). Per the germline V gene, CDR1 is SQVTM and CDR2 is ANQGSEA. With 2 bases removed from V and 0 bases from J, the gap between germline ends came to 11 bases. The CDR3 runs 14 residues. The DNA for the CDR3 is TGCAGCGTTGAAAGACAGGAGAGCTCCTACGAGCAGTACTTC. This sequence encodes CSVERQESSYEQYF.

This clone came up once. The V call is TRBV28, the J call TRBJ2-3; tentative D call: TRBD1 (6 bases). CDR1 is MDHEN, CDR2 SYDVKM, per germline. The V end was cut by 6 bases, the J end by 1 base, with 8 bases between. This CDR3 is 13 amino acids long. CDR3 coding DNA: TGTGCCAGCAGGCGACAGGGCACAGATACGCAGTATTTT. Translated, it gives CASRRQGTDTQYF.

The rearrangement links TRBV5-8 to TRBJ1-1; D not resolved. This CDR3 comprises 14 residues. The germline CDR1 and CDR2 sequences are SGHTS and YDEGEE. V lost 0 bases and J 1 base, leaving 7 bases between the germline ends. The CDR3 DNA follows: TGTGCCAGCAGCTTGGGACGCCGGAACACTGAAGCTTTCTTT. It translates to CASSLGRRNTEAFF.

The rearrangement joins TRBV9 to TRBJ2-3, with D perhaps TRBD2 (5 bases). Germline V lookup: CDR1 SGDLS, CDR2 YYNGEE. CDR3 length: 13 amino acids. V lost 3 bases and J 4 bases, leaving 9 bases between the germline ends. CDR3 region: CASSAVLADTQYF. As DNA, the CDR3 is TGTGCCAGCAGCGCGGTACTAGCAGATACGCAGTATTTT.

V and J are TRBV18 and TRBJ1-3; 12 bases map to TRBD1. Germline V gives CDR1 KGHSH, CDR2 LQKENI. CDR3 length: 18 residues. Trimming cost V 6 bases and J 0 bases; bases outside gene matches: 9. For the CDR3, the DNA is TGTGCCAGCTCCCCCGGGACAGGGGGCTTGAGCTCTGGAAACACCATATATTTT. Translated: CASSPGTGGLSSGNTIYF. Full variable domain (outside the CDR3, taken from reference TRBV18 and TRBJ1-3): NAGVMQNPRHLVRRRGQEARLRCSPMKGHSHVYWYRQLPEEGLKFMVYLQKENIIDESGMPKERFSAEFPKEGPSILRIQQVVRGDSAAYFCASSPGTGGLSSGNTIYFGEGSWLTVV.

This rearrangement joins TRBV10-3 to TRBJ2-1; no firm D call. Germline lookup yields CDR1 ENHRY and CDR2 SYGVKD. Trimming removed 10 bases at V and 5 bases at J, with 12 bases between. The CDR3 is made up of 12 amino acids. The CDR3 sequence is CATSGDHNEQFF. The DNA for the CDR3 is TGTGCCACTTCAGGAGATCACAATGAGCAGTTCTTC.

This clone was counted a single time. This rearrangement joins TRBV27 to TRBJ2-2; D may be TRBD1 (6 bases). This CDR3 comprises 15 residues. CDR1 MNHEY and CDR2 SMNVEV come from the germline V gene (reference sequence). The V and J ends lost 10 bases and 0 bases respectively, with 15 bases between them. CDR3 protein: CATKGGQTNTGELFF. DNA of the CDR3: TGTGCCACCAAGGGTGGACAGACGAACACCGGGGAGCTGTTTTTT.

This clone ranks as medium-sized. The chain employs TRBV24-1 and TRBJ2-3; a weak D match, TRBD2 (5 bases). Germline loops: CDR1 KGHDR, CDR2 SFDVKD. This CDR3 spans 13 amino acids. V lost 4 bases, J lost 5 bases, and 9 bases lay in between. The CDR3 loop reads CATSDLLEDTQYF. In nucleotides, the CDR3 is TGTGCCACCAGTGACTTACTAGAAGATACGCAGTATTTT.

The chain uses TRBV10-3 and TRBJ2-3; weak D call: TRBD2 (5 bases). Trimming took off 4 bases at V and 7 bases at J, with 6 bases between the two ends. The CDR3 is made up of 11 amino acids. CDR1 ENHRY and CDR2 SYGVKD come from the germline V gene. The chain's CDR3 is CAISAGNTQYF. CDR3 bases: TGTGCCATCAGTGCCGGGAATACGCAGTATTTT.

The chain couples TRBV23-1 to TRBJ1-2, with TRBD1 matching 7 bases. TRBV23-1 is noted as an ORF with a role that remains uncertain. The CDR3 consists of 14 residues. V shed 3 bases, J shed 5 bases, and the junction held 6 bases outside the gene matches. This CDR3 reads CASSHSDRNYGYTF. The CDR3 coding sequence is TGCGCCAGCAGTCATTCGGACAGGAATTATGGCTACACCTTC.

In its sample, this clone was seen a few times. The rearrangement links TRBV28 to TRBJ2-7, with a weak D call TRBD1 (6 bases). Trimming took 6 bases from V and 0 from J, leaving 15 bases between them. This CDR3 spans 15 amino acids. CDR1 is MDHEN, CDR2 SYDVKM, per germline. CDR3: CASSRAGTLSYEQYF. The CDR3 DNA follows: TGTGCCAGCAGCCGTGCCGGGACACTCTCCTACGAGCAGTACTTC.

The V call is TRBV24-1, the J call TRBJ2-2, with TRBD2 identical over 12 bases. The germline CDR1 and CDR2 sequences are KGHDR and SFDVKD. The CDR3 contains 17 residues. V was pared by 4 bases and J by 7 bases, with 9 bases of the junction left unmatched. The CDR3: CATSDPSSGRAIGELFF. The CDR3 DNA follows: TGTGCCACCAGTGACCCCTCTAGCGGGAGGGCCATCGGGGAGCTGTTTTTT.

This clone ranks as medium-sized. The chain employs TRBV2 and TRBJ2-1; possible D gene TRBD1, 5 bases. Per the germline V gene, CDR1 is SNHLY and CDR2 is FYNNEI. V was shortened by 2 bases and J by 11 bases, with 7 bases between the two germline ends. The CDR3 extends over 11 amino acids. CDR3 bases: TGTGCCAGCAGTGAAAGGGGAAAGCAGTTCTTC. It specifies CASSERGKQFF.

This clone is medium-sized in the sample. The chain joins TRBV2 to TRBJ1-1; no clear D. The V gene's germline CDR1 is SNHLY and CDR2 FYNNEI. V lost 7 bases and J 1 base, leaving 10 bases between the germline ends. The CDR3 length is 13 residues. In DNA, the CDR3 is TGTGCCAGCAATCCGATTCCGAACACTGAAGCTTTCTTT. Its translation is CASNPIPNTEAFF.

The J gene is TRBJ2-5, the V gene TRBV10-3; weak D call: TRBD1 (6 bases). The CDR3 totals 12 residues. V was trimmed by 11 bases and J by 1 base, leaving 11 bases between them. The germline CDR1 and CDR2 sequences are ENHRY and SYGVKD. The CDR3, as DNA: TGTGCCGTCCGGGACATCCAAGAGACCCAGTACTTC. Protein sequence: CAVRDIQETQYF.

This clone turned up a few times. CDR3 sequence reads: CASSQGQAGEQYF. The CDR3 bases are TGTGCCAGCAGCCAAGGACAGGCAGGCGAGCAGTACTTC. V gene TRBV11-2 combines with J gene TRBJ2-7; 7 bases match TRBD1. Germline values: CDR1 SGHAT, CDR2 FQNNGV. The CDR3 is 13 residues long. Trimming cost V 5 bases and J 6 bases; bases outside gene matches: 7.

The chain joins TRBV6-6 to TRBJ1-4, with D possibly matching TRBD1 (5 bases). Germline V gives CDR1 MNHNY, CDR2 SVGAGI (reference sequence). The V gene lost 4 bases and the J gene lost 8 bases, with 20 bases spanning the gap. CDR3 size: 16 residues. The CDR3 sequence is CASSSTWGGDGEKLFF. CDR3 nucleotide sequence: TGTGCCAGCAGTTCTACTTGGGGAGGGGACGGCGAAAAACTGTTTTTT.

Relative to its sample, this clone is medium-sized (0.01 to 0.1%). The chain links TRBV9 to TRBJ2-1; D is possibly TRBD2 (6 bases). V lost 4 bases and J lost 2, with 13 bases in between. The V gene's germline CDR1 is SGDLS and CDR2 YYNGEE. This CDR3 is 15 amino acids long. DNA of the CDR3: TGTGCCAGCAGCCCGAGGGACTCCCCCTACAATGAGCAGTTCTTC. Residues: CASSPRDSPYNEQFF.

This clone has more than one count but fewer than ten. Other DNA sequences within the sample encode an identical CDR3. CDR3 amino acids: CASSSDSGELFF. In DNA, the CDR3 is TGTGCCAGCAGCTCGGATTCCGGGGAGCTGTTTTTT. This rearrangement joins TRBV12-3 or TRBV12-4 to TRBJ2-2; D remains ambiguous. This CDR3 has 12 amino acids. The V and J ends lost 6 bases and 6 bases respectively, with 8 bases between them.

In its sample, this clone ranks as medium-sized (0.01 to 0.1%). This chain links TRBV25-1 with TRBJ1-5; no clear D gene. CDR1 and CDR2 (germline): MGHDK, SYGVNS. The CDR3 covers 12 residues. Trimming removed 2 bases from V and 7 bases from J, with 6 bases in between. In DNA form, the CDR3 reads TGTGCCAGCAGTGAAGGGAACCAGCCCCAGCATTTT. Its protein is CASSEGNQPQHF. Variable domain in full (rest from reference TRBV25-1 and TRBJ1-5): EADIYQTPRYLVIGTGKKITLECSQTMGHDKMYWYQQDPGMELHLIHYSYGVNSTEKGDLSSESTVSRIRTEHFPLTLESARPSHTSQYLCASSEGNQPQHFGDGTRLSIL.

This chain connects TRBV7-9 to TRBJ2-7, with a possible D match to TRBD1 (6 bases). The V and J ends lost 5 bases and 6 bases respectively, with 20 bases between them. Germline V gene sequence: CDR1 SEHNR, CDR2 FQNEAQ (reference sequence). This CDR3 contains 15 residues. CDR3 loop: CASSGTGHPVSEQYF. CDR3 DNA sequence: TGTGCCAGCAGCGGGACGGGACACCCGGTAAGCGAGCAGTACTTC.

This clone was detected a few times. The CDR3 sequence is CASSLEYDSRRDNEQFF. CDR3 coding DNA: TGTGCCAGCAGCTTAGAGTATGACTCGCGCCGCGACAATGAGCAGTTCTTC. The chain is built from TRBV7-2 and TRBJ2-1; no reliable D call. Looked up from germline, CDR1 is SGHTA and CDR2 is FQGNSA. V shed 1 base and J shed 5 bases, with 18 bases lying between them. The CDR3 sequence is 17 residues long.

CDR3 region: CASSYPSVGANVLTF. The CDR3 bases are TGTGCCAGCAGTTACCCTTCAGTCGGGGCCAACGTCCTGACTTTC. The genes are TRBV6-5 and TRBJ2-6; D gene ambiguous. CDR3 length equals 15 residues. V was clipped by 2 bases and J by 4 bases, with 9 bases between them. Germline V CDR1 and CDR2: MNHEY, SVGAGI.

The J gene is TRBJ1-3, the V gene TRBV4-3, with D hard to call. CDR1 is LGHNA, CDR2 YSLEER, per germline. The V gene lost 5 bases and the J gene lost 2 bases, with 7 bases spanning the gap. This CDR3 is 13 amino acids long. Here the CDR3 DNA reads TGCGCCAGCAGCGAGCACACTGGAAACACCATATATTTT. Residues: CASSEHTGNTIYF.

This clone has more than one count but fewer than ten. The rearrangement joins TRBV13 to TRBJ2-3; 12 bases map to TRBD1. The CDR3 contains 17 residues. Germline CDR1 is PRHDT and CDR2 is FYEKMQ (reference sequence). V was pared by 2 bases and J by 3 bases, with 6 bases of the junction left unmatched. The CDR3 loop reads CASSLLGQGAGTDTQYF. The CDR3 bases are TGTGCCAGCAGCTTACTGGGACAGGGGGCTGGAACAGATACGCAGTATTTT.

The chain combines TRBV7-9 with TRBJ1-4; D unresolved. V gave up 1 base and J gave up 10 bases, with 7 bases separating them. The CDR3 runs to 12 residues. Germline CDR1 reads SEHNR; CDR2 reads FQNEAQ (reference sequence). CDR3 coding DNA: TGTGCCAGCAGCTTAGAGTTAGGAAAACTGTTTTTT. This sequence encodes CASSLELGKLFF. Full variable domain (remainder filled in from reference TRBV7-9 and TRBJ1-4): DTGVSQNPRHKITKRGQNVTFRCDPISEHNRLYWYRQTLGQGPEFLTYFQNEAQLEKSRLLSDRFSAERPKGSFSTLEIQRTEQGDSAMYLCASSLELGKLFFGSGTQLSVL.

The gene calls are TRBV7-6 and TRBJ2-5; D tentatively reads TRBD1 or TRBD2 (7 bases each). Per germline, CDR1 SGHVS and CDR2 FNYEAQ. CDR3 size: 13 residues. Between the trimmed V and J ends, which lost 5 bases and 5 bases, there was a span of 12 bases. For the CDR3, the DNA is TGTGCCAGCAGCGCCAGGGGGGGGGAGACCCAGTACTTC. Translated: CASSARGGETQYF.

V gene TRBV28 combines with J gene TRBJ2-3; 10 bases map to TRBD2. The V gene's germline CDR1 is MDHEN and CDR2 SYDVKM. The CDR3 length is 17 residues. Trimming cost V 7 bases and J 2 bases; bases outside gene matches: 12. The CDR3 DNA sequence: TGTGCCAGCAAATCCGGGGGGCTAGCGGGAGACACAGATACGCAGTATTTT. Residues: CASKSGGLAGDTDTQYF.

The gene calls are TRBV4-2 and TRBJ2-3, with D possibly being TRBD2 (6 bases). The CDR3 is 17 residues long. Trimming left V 0 bases short and J 1 base short, with 14 bases between. The germline gives CDR1 LGHNA, CDR2 YNFKEQ. This CDR3 is CASSQEWAGGGTDTQYF. CDR3 coding DNA: TGTGCCAGCAGCCAAGAGTGGGCCGGGGGTGGCACAGATACGCAGTATTTT.

This clone turned up a few times. The chain links TRBV19 to TRBJ1-2; 8 bases agree with TRBD1. Germline CDR1 and CDR2: LNHDA and SQIVND (reference sequence). J lost 5 bases, V lost 3 bases, and 8 bases had no gene match. CDR3 length: 15 residues. Written as DNA, the CDR3 is TGTGCCAGTAGTATCCGGACAGGGAAGGGGTATGGCTACACCTTC. This encodes CASSIRTGKGYGYTF.